In this sample, the clone carrying this T cell receptor (beta chain) turned up a few times. As yet, its antigen is unknown. The sample originates from a study of identical twins. Study results and limitations: Fewer insertions were carried by abundant cord blood beta clonotypes, but none was seen in memory repertoires.

The V end was cut by 7 bases, the J end by 7 bases, with 23 bases between. This CDR3 region has 16 residues. CDR1 and CDR2 from the germline V gene are MDHEN and SYDVKM. TCRdb reprocessed the 5' RACE reads with MiXCR, giving one entry per CDR3 protein. This sample carries around 1.7 million distinct CDR3 sequences, around 33% of them seen once, and the ten largest clones take around 0.3%. This receptor was identified in a newborn girl in good health. The chain has TRBV28 and TRBJ1-5; no definite D call. The sample was cord blood. CDR3 protein: CASTSRELKWAQPQHF. As DNA, the CDR3 is TGTGCCAGCACCTCCCGGGAGTTAAAGTGGGCGCAGCCCCAGCATTTT.